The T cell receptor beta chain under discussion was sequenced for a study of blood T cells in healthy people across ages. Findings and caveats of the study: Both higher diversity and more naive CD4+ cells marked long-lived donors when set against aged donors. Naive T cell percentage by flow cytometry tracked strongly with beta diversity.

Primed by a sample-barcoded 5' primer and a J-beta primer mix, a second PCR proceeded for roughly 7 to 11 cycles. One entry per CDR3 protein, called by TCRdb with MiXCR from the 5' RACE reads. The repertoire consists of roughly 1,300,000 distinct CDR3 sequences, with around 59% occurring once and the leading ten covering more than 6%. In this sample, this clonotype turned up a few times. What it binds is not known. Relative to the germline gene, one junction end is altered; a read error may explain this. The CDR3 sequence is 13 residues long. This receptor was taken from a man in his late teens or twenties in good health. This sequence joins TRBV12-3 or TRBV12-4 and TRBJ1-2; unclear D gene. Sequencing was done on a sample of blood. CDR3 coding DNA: TGCGCCAGCAGCTTGGAAGGGTACTATGGCTACACCTTC. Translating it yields CASSLEGYYGYTF.